The next 10 T cell receptor beta chains were all read from a single sample in a study of blood T cell repertoires in COVID-19. The data were produced by immunoSEQ multiplex PCR, yet TCRdb's version contains in-frame clones alone and is incomplete. The table includes 300,000 to 450,000 clones, more than 70% detected once. The sample comprised peripheral blood. These receptors were obtained from a woman aged 55-69 years with COVID-19, enrolled during active disease.

The chain employs TRBV2 and TRBJ1-2, with 7 bases aligning to TRBD1. V was clipped by 3 bases and J by 1 base; unmatched bases: 8. Germline CDR1 reads SNHLY; CDR2 reads FYNNEI. This CDR3 contains 16 residues. CDR3 sequence (DNA): TGTGCCAGCAGTGATGACAGGGAGAGGCTTAACTATGGCTACACCTTC. This sequence encodes CASSDDRERLNYGYTF.

The chain couples TRBV7-9 to TRBJ2-5; TRBD1 matches 9 bases. The CDR3 totals 15 residues. J was trimmed by 4 bases and V by 7 bases; bases with no gene match: 10. Germline CDR1 and CDR2: SEHNR and FQNEAQ (reference sequence). CDR3 DNA sequence: TGTGCCAGCAACTCTTTGACAGGGGGAGGAGAGACCCAGTACTTC. Residues: CASNSLTGGGETQYF.

The chain is built from TRBV5-1 and TRBJ2-4, with 10 positions matching TRBD1. The V and J ends lost 3 bases and 6 bases, in that order; junction bases with no gene match: 9. Per the germline V gene, CDR1 is SGHRS and CDR2 is YFSETQ. The CDR3 is 16 amino acids. The CDR3: CASSSPGQGPVNIQYF. The DNA of the CDR3 is TGCGCCAGCAGCTCTCCGGGACAGGGGCCGGTAAACATTCAGTACTTC.

The rearrangement links TRBV5-6 to TRBJ2-3; 9 positions match TRBD1. Trimming cost V 4 bases and J 3 bases; bases outside gene matches: 15. Germline loops: CDR1 SGHDT, CDR2 YYEEEE. This CDR3 spans 18 amino acids. CDR3 DNA sequence: TGTGCCAGCAGCCATACCACTGACCCGGGACAGGGAACAGATACGCAGTATTTT. Translating gives CASSHTTDPGQGTDTQYF.

The V gene is TRBV3-1 (or the pseudogene TRBV3-2), the J gene TRBJ1-1; 7 nucleotides match TRBD1. CDR3 size: 14 residues. Looked up from germline, CDR1 is LGHDT and CDR2 is YNNKEL (reference sequence). The J segment lost 3 bases and the V segment lost 4 bases, leaving 5 bases of the junction unmatched. The CDR3 reads CASSPRDRYTEAFF. CDR3 DNA sequence: TGTGCCAGCAGCCCCCGGGACAGATACACTGAAGCTTTCTTT.

The rearrangement links TRBV7-9 to TRBJ1-1; 8 nucleotides agree with TRBD1. V lost 4 bases, J lost 4 bases, and 11 bases stayed unmatched. The CDR3 runs 16 residues. Germline lookup yields CDR1 SEHNR and CDR2 FQNEAQ (reference sequence). The CDR3 spells CASSSRGQGGTTEAFF. Here the CDR3 DNA reads TGTGCCAGCAGCTCGCGTGGACAGGGAGGGACCACTGAAGCTTTCTTT. Together with reference TRBV7-9 and TRBJ1-1, the CDR3 gives the full variable domain: DTGVSQNPRHKITKRGQNVTFRCDPISEHNRLYWYRQTLGQGPEFLTYFQNEAQLEKSRLLSDRFSAERPKGSFSTLEIQRTEQGDSAMYLCASSSRGQGGTTEAFFGQGTRLTVV.

Here the CDR3 DNA reads TGCGCCAGCAGCCAGGGGACAGGGGGCGGATACGAGCAGTACTTC. Translating it yields CASSQGTGGGYEQYF. The rearrangement uses TRBV4-1 and TRBJ2-7; 12 bases map to TRBD1. CDR3 length equals 15 residues. CDR1 and CDR2 from the germline V gene are MGHRA and YSYEKL. The V segment lost 3 bases and the J segment 4 bases; nucleotides outside the gene matches: 4.

The gene calls are TRBV6-6 and TRBJ1-6; tentatively, D is TRBD1 (5 bases). This CDR3 contains 17 residues. CDR1 and CDR2 from the germline V gene are MNHNY and SVGAGI (reference sequence). Trimming took 5 bases from V and 7 from J, leaving 21 bases between them. CDR3 sequence: CASSHRPGGVLNSPLHF. The CDR3 bases are TGTGCCAGCAGTCACCGCCCGGGGGGGGTGTTGAATTCACCCCTCCACTTT.

The chain carries TRBV9 and TRBJ1-1; D is unclear. Germline-derived CDR1 and CDR2 are SGDLS and YYNGEE. CDR3 length equals 12 residues. V lost 4 bases and J lost 3, with 7 bases in between. The CDR3 DNA reads as TGTGCCAGCAGCCCCCAGGACACTGAAGCTTTCTTT. It encodes CASSPQDTEAFF.

A few counts support this clone. The rearrangement links TRBV19 to TRBJ1-1; 9 nucleotides align to TRBD1. The CDR3 extends over 14 amino acids. V shed 4 bases and J 10 bases; nucleotides not matched to a gene: 10. Germline V gene data show CDR1 as LNHDA and CDR2 as SQIVND (reference sequence). The CDR3 region has the DNA TGTGCCAGTAGTAGCACCGGGACAGGGTCGTTAGCTTTCTTT. It specifies CASSSTGTGSLAFF.